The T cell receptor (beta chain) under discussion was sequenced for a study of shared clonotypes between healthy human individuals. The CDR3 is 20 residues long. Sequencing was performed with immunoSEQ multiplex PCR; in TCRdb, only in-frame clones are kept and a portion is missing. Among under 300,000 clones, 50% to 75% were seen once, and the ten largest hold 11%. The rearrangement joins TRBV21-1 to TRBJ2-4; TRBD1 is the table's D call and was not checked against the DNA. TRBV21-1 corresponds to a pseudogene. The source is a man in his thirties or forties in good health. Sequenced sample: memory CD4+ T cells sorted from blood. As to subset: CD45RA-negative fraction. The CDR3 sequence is CASSKRGFGDRTSLRNIQYF. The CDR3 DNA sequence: TGTGCCAGCAGCAAAAGGGGCTTCGGGGACAGGACCTCCTTAAGAAACATTCAGTACTTC.